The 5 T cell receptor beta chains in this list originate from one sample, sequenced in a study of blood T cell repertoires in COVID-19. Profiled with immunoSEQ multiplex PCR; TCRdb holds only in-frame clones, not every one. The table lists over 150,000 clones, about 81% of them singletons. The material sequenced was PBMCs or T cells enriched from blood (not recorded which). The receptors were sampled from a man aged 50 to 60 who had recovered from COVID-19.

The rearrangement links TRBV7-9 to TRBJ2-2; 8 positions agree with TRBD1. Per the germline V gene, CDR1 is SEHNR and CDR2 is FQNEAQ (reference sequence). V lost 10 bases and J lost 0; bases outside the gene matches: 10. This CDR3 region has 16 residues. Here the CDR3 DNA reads TGTGCCACCAGACAGGGGCAACGGACGAACACCGGGGAGCTGTTTTTT. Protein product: CATRQGQRTNTGELFF.

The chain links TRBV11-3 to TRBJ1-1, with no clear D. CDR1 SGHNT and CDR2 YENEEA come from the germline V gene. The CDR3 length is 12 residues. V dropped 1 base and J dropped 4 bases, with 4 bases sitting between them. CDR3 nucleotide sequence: TGTGCCAGCAGCTTAGGGCCCACTGAAGCTTTCTTT. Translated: CASSLGPTEAFF.

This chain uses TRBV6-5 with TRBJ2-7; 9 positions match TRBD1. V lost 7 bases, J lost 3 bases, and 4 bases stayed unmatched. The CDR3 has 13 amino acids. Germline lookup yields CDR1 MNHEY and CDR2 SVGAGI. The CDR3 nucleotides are TGTGCCAGCAACCCGGGACAGGGCTACGAGCAGTACTTC. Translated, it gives CASNPGQGYEQYF.

The CDR3 loop reads CASSLVSGEGQETQYF. As DNA, the CDR3 is TGTGCCAGCAGCTTAGTTTCCGGGGAGGGCCAAGAGACCCAGTACTTC. This chain uses TRBV11-3 with TRBJ2-5, with 7 positions matching TRBD2. With V trimmed by 1 base and J by 1 base, 6 bases remained unmatched. Germline CDR1 SGHNT, CDR2 YENEEA. This CDR3 spans 16 amino acids.

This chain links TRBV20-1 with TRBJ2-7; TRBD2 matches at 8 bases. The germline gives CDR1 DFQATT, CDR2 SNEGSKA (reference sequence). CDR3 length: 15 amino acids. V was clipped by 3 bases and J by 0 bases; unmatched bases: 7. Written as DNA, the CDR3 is TGCAGTGCTAGTACTCGGGGGGGGAGCTCCTACGAGCAGTACTTC. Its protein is CSASTRGGSSYEQYF.